The clone carrying this TCR beta chain occurred a few times. This sample was taken from a study of identical twins. From the 5' RACE reads, TCRdb called clonotypes with MiXCR, one entry per CDR3 protein. The sample yields 750,000 to 950,000 distinct CDR3 sequences, around 12% seen once. The J segment lost 3 bases and the V segment lost 7 bases, leaving 8 bases of the junction unmatched. CDR3 length equals 15 residues. Per the germline V gene, CDR1 is SNHLY and CDR2 is FYNNEI. This same sample was also part of a study on yellow fever vaccine responses in identical twins.

The sample consisted of PBMCs. V is TRBV2 and J is TRBJ2-3, with TRBD2 matching 9 bases. The TCR comes from a woman aged 18 to 35 in good health. CDR3 sequence: CASNVRGGWTDTQYF. CDR3 nucleotide sequence: TGTGCCAGCAATGTGCGGGGGGGTTGGACAGATACGCAGTATTTT. The variable domain in full, completed from reference TRBV2 and TRBJ2-3, reads EPEVTQTPSHQVTQMGQEVILRCVPISNHLYFYWYRQILGQKVEFLVSFYNNEISEKSEIFDDQFSVERPDGSNFTLKIRSTKLEDSAMYFCASNVRGGWTDTQYFGPGTRLTVL.